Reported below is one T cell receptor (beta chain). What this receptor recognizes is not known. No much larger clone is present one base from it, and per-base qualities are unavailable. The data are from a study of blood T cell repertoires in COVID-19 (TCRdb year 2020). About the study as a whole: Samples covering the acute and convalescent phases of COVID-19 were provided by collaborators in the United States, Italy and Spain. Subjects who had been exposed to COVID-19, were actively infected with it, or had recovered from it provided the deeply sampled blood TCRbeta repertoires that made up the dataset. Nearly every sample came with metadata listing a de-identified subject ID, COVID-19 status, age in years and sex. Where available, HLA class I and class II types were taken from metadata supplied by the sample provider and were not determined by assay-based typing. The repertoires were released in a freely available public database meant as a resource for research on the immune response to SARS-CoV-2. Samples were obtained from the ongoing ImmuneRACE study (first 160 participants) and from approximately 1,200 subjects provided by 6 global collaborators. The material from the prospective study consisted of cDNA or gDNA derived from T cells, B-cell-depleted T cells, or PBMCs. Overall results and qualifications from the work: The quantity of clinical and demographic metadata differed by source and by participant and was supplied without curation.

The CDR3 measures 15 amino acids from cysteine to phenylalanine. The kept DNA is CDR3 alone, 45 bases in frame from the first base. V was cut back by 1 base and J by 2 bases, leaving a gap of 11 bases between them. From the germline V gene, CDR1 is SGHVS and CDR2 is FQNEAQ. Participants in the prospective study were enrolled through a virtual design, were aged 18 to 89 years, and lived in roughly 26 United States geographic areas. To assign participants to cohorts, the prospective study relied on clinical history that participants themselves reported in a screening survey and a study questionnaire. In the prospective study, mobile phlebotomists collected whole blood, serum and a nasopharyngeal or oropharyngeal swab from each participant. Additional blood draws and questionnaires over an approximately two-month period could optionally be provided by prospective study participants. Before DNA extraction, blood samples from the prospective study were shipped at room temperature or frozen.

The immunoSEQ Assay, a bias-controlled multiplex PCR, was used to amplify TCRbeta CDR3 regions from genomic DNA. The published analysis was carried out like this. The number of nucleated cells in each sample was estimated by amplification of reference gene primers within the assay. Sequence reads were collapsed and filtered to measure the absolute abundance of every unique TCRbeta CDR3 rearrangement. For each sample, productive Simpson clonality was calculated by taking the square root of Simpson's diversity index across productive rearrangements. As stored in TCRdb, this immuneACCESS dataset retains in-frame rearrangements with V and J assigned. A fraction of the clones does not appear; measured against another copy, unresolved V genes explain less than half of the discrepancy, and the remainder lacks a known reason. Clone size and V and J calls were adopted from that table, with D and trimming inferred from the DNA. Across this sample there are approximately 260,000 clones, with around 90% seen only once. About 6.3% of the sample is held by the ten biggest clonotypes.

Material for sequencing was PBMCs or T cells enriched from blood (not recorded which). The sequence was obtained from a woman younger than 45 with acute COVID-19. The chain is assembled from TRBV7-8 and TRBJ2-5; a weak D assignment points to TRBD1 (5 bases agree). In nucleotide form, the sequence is TGTGCCAGCAGCTTAGTACAGGCCACGCAAGAGACCCAGTACTTC. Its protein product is CASSLVQATQETQYF.